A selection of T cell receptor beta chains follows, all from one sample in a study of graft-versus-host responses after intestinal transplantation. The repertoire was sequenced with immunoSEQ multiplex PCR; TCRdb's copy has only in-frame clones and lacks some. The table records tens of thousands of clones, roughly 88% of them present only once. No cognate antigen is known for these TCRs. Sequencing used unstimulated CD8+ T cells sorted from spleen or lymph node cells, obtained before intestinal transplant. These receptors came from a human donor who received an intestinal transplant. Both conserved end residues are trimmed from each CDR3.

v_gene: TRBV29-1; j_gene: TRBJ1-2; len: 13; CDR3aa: SAATSGAPNYGYT
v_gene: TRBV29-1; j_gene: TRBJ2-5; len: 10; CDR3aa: SVLSGVETQY
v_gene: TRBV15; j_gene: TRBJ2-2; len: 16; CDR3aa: ATSRVAEIDENTGELF
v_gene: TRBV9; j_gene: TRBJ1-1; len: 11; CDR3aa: ASSATMNTEAF
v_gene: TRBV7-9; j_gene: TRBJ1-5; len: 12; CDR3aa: ASSPAGGNWPQH
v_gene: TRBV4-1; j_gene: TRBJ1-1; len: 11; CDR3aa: ASSQDEATEAF
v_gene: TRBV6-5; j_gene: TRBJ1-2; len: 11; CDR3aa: ASSWEGNYGYT
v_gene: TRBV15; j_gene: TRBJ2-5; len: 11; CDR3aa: ATSRGGGETQY
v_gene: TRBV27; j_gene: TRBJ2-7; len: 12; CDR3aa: ASSLVQGSYEQY
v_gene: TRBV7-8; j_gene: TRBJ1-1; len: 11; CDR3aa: ASSLLVSTEAF
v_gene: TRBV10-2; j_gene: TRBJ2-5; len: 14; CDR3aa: ASSEGVGGVQETQY
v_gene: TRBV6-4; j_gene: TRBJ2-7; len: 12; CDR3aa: ASSPGTGGSEQY
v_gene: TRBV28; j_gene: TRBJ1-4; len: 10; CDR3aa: ASVGRYEKLF
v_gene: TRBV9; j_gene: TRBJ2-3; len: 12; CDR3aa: ASSALEFPDTQY
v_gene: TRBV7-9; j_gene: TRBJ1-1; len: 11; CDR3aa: ASSLGGGTEAF
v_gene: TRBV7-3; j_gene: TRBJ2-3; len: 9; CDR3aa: ASSDYRNWD
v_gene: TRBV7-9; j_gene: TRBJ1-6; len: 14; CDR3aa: ASSFDTGTGNSPLH
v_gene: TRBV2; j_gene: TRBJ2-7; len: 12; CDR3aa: ASSEAGGRDEQY
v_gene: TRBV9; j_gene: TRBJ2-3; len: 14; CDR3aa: ASSATAGGPTDTQY
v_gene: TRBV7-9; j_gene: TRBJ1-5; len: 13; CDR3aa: ASSLDGSLWQPQH
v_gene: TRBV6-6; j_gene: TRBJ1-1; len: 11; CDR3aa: ASIGGWMAEAF
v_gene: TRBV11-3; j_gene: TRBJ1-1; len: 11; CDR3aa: ASSSRVNTEAF
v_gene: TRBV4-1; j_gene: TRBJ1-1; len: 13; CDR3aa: ASSQKGQLNTEAF
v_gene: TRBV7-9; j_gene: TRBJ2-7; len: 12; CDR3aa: ASSHRDRPYEQY
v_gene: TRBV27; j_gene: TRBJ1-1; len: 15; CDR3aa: ASSFQGGTHMNTEAF
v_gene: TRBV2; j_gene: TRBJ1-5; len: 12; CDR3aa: ASKTADSNQPQH
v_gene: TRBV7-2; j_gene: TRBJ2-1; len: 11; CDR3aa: ASSVYKNNEQF
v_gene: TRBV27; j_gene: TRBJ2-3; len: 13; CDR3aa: ASSPATGFSGTQY
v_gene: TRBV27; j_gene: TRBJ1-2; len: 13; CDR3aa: ASSLRGTGKGGYT